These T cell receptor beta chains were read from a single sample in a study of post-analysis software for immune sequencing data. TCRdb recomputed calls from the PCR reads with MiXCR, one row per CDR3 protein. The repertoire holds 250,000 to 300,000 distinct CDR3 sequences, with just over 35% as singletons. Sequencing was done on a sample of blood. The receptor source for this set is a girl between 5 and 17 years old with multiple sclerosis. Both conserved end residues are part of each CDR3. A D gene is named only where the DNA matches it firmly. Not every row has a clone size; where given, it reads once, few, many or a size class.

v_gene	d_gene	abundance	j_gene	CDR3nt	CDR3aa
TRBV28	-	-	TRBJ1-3	TGTGCCAGCAGTACCGGGACGACAAACACCATATATTTT	CASSTGTTNTIYF
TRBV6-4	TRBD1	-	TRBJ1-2	TGTGCCAGCAGGGACGGACAGGGTGGCTATGGCTACACCTTC	CASRDGQGGYGYTF
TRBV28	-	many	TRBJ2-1	TGTGCCAGCAGTCAGGGTTTTGGGTCCTACAATGAGCAGTTCTTC	CASSQGFGSYNEQFF
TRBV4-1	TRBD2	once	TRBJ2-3	TGCGCCAGCAGCCAGTTTGAGCGGGGGGGCAACACAGATACGCAGTATTTT	CASSQFERGGNTDTQYF
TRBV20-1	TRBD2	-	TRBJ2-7	TGCAGTGCCAAACTAGCGGGAGGTTCCTACGAGCAGTACTTC	CSAKLAGGSYEQYF
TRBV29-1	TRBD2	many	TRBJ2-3	TGCAGCGTTGAGGGTCTAGCGGGGGGCACAGATACGCAGTATTTT	CSVEGLAGGTDTQYF
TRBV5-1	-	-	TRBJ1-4	TGCGCCAGCAGCTTGTCTCTGCCCTCGGGACCTAATGAAAAACTGTTTTTT	CASSLSLPSGPNEKLFF
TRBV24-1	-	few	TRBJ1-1	TGTGCCACCAGTGAAGTGGCAGGCACTGAAGCTTTCTTT	CATSEVAGTEAFF
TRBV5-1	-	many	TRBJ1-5	TGCGCCAGCAGTTTCGGCCTCTTTGCATATAATAATAGCAATCAGCCCCAGCATTTT	CASSFGLFAYNNSNQPQHF
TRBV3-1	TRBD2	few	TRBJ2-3	TGTGCCAGCAGCCAAGTGGCTAGCGGGGGGGCAGATACGCAGTATTTT	CASSQVASGGADTQYF
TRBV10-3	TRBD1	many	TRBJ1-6	TGTGCCATCAGTGAGTCGAACAGCAGGGGGACAGGGTCACCCCTCCACTTT	CAISESNSRGTGSPLHF
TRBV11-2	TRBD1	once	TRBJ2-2	TGTGCCAGCAGCTTAGATCGAGTGAGGACAGGGGCCACCGGGGAGCTGTTTTTT	CASSLDRVRTGATGELFF
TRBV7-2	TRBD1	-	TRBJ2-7	TGTGCCAGCAGCTCCGTCGGGACAGGAGCCTACGAGCAGTACTTC	CASSSVGTGAYEQYF
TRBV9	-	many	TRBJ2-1	TGTGCCAGCAATCAGGGGACCTACAATGAGCAGTTCTTC	CASNQGTYNEQFF
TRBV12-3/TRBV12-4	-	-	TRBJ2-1	TGTGCCAGCAGCCCGTGGGGGGCGGATAATGAGCAGTTCTTC	CASSPWGADNEQFF
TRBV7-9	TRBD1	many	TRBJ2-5	TGTGCCAGCAGCTTAGATGGGACAGGGGCCGAGACCCAGTACTTC	CASSLDGTGAETQYF
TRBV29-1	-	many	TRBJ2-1	TGCAGCATCCTTGGGTCTATTCTAGACCTCGCGGGATACAATGAGCAGTTCTTC	CSILGSILDLAGYNEQFF
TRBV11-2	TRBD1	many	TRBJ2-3	TGTGCCAGCAGCCGGGACAGGGGGCGAACAGATACGCAGTATTTT	CASSRDRGRTDTQYF
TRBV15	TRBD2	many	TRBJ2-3	TGTGCCACCAGCAGAGAGCCTAGCGGGAGAGGTACAGATACGCAGTATTTT	CATSREPSGRGTDTQYF
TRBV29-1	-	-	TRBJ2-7	TGCAGCGTTGGAGTTGGCGGGACAGCTTACGAGCAGTACTTC	CSVGVGGTAYEQYF
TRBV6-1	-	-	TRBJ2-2	TGTGCCAGCAGTGAAAGGACCGGGACGGTTAACACCGGGGAGCTGTTTTTT	CASSERTGTVNTGELFF
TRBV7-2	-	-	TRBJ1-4	TGTGCCAGCAGCCCTCGTGGGGGGTCTAATGAAAAACTGTTTTTT	CASSPRGGSNEKLFF
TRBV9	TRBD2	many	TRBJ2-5	TGTGCCAGCAGCGTAGACCTAGCGGGGGGATCCCAAGAGACCCAGTACTTC	CASSVDLAGGSQETQYF
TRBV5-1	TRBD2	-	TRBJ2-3	TGCGCCAGCAGCCCCGGGACTAGCGGGATCCTTAGCACAGATACGCAGTATTTT	CASSPGTSGILSTDTQYF
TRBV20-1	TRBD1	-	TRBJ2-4	TGCAGTGCTAGGGAGCCCCAGGGGGCGGGAAACATTCAGTACTTC	CSAREPQGAGNIQYF
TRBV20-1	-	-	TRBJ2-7	TGCAGTGCTAGAGCCTATCAAGCGAGGTTAGACGAGCAGTACTTC	CSARAYQARLDEQYF
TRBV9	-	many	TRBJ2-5	TGTGCCAGCAGCATGAGGGCCCTTCCTAGAGGGGAAGAGACCCAGTACTTC	CASSMRALPRGEETQYF
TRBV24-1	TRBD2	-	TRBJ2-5	TGTGCCACCAGTGATTTGCAGGCGGGGGGGTATAATGAGCAGTACTTC	CATSDLQAGGYNEQYF
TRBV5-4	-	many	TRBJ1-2	TGTGCCAGCAGCTCGCCCGGGGGGGCCTATGGCTACACCTTC	CASSSPGGAYGYTF
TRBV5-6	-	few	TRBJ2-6	TGTGCCAGCAGCTTGGTACAGGGGGCCAACGTCCTGACTTTC	CASSLVQGANVLTF
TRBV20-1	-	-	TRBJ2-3	TGCAGTGCTAGAGGGGTTGCCCGCACAGATACGCAGTATTTT	CSARGVARTDTQYF
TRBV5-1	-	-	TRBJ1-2	TGCGCCAGCAGCCCCGACAGGAACGGGCCCTATGGCTACACCTTC	CASSPDRNGPYGYTF
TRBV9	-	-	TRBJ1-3	TGTGCCAGCAGCCCCCAACCCCCCGGGGCTGGAAACACCATATATTTT	CASSPQPPGAGNTIYF
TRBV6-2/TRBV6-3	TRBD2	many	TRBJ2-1	TGTGCCAGCAGGGGTAGCGGGGGGTTCTACAATGAGCAGTTCTTC	CASRGSGGFYNEQFF
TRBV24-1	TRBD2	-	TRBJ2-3	TGTGCCACCAGTGACCTACGCACTAGCGCAGATACGCAGTATTTT	CATSDLRTSADTQYF